A selection of T cell receptor beta chains follows, all from one sample in a study of T cell repertoires in cytomegalovirus infection. Each CDR3 protein is one row after TCRdb ran MiXCR on the reads. Of 200,000 to 250,000 distinct CDR3 sequences in the sample, approximately 40% were seen once. No antigen has been assigned to these receptors. The material was CD8+ T cells from cultured PBMCs, obtained from culture after CMV antigen stimulation. The receptors were sampled from a human donor in good health (CMV status not recorded). Some clones in this sample may be carry-over from other donors' samples. Each CDR3 is given with its conserved first and last residue. The order of the fields is clone size, J gene, V gene, D gene, CDR3 protein, CDR3 DNA. The D gene is left open where the match is weak. The size of a clone is reported for some rows only, either as once, few or many, or as a class for expanded clones.

clone_size: few
j_call: TRBJ2-2
v_call: TRBV28
d_call: .
cdr3_aa: CARGGTANTGELFF
cdr3_nt: TGTGCCAGAGGGGGGACAGCCAACACCGGGGAGCTGTTTTTT

clone_size: few
j_call: TRBJ2-7
v_call: TRBV12-3/TRBV12-4
d_call: .
cdr3_aa: CASSWQASYEQYF
cdr3_nt: TGTGCCAGCAGTTGGCAGGCCTCCTACGAGCAGTACTTC

clone_size: .
j_call: TRBJ1-4
v_call: TRBV7-6
d_call: .
cdr3_aa: CASSLTPDREKLFF
cdr3_nt: TGTGCCAGCAGCTTAACCCCAGACAGAGAAAAACTGTTTTTT

clone_size: .
j_call: TRBJ2-6
v_call: TRBV7-8
d_call: TRBD1
cdr3_aa: CASSLWTGASGANVLTF
cdr3_nt: TGTGCCAGCAGCTTATGGACAGGGGCCTCTGGGGCCAACGTCCTGACTTTC

clone_size: .
j_call: TRBJ1-1
v_call: TRBV6-5
d_call: TRBD1
cdr3_aa: CASSYSGQYKNTEAFF
cdr3_nt: TGTGCCAGCAGTTACTCGGGACAGTATAAGAACACTGAAGCTTTCTTT

clone_size: .
j_call: TRBJ2-1
v_call: TRBV4-1
d_call: .
cdr3_aa: CASSRHHNEQFF
cdr3_nt: TGCGCCAGCAGCCGCCATCACAATGAGCAGTTCTTC

clone_size: .
j_call: TRBJ2-2
v_call: TRBV12-3/TRBV12-4
d_call: .
cdr3_aa: CASSSQGRDTGELFF
cdr3_nt: TGTGCCAGCAGTTCCCAGGGGCGGGACACCGGGGAGCTGTTTTTT

clone_size: .
j_call: TRBJ2-1
v_call: TRBV29-1
d_call: .
cdr3_aa: CSDRVYNEQFF
cdr3_nt: TGCAGCGACCGGGTCTACAATGAGCAGTTCTTC

clone_size: few
j_call: TRBJ1-1
v_call: TRBV27
d_call: TRBD1
cdr3_aa: CASSERTGNTEAFF
cdr3_nt: TGTGCCAGCAGTGAGCGGACAGGAAACACTGAAGCTTTCTTT

clone_size: .
j_call: TRBJ2-2
v_call: TRBV7-4
d_call: .
cdr3_aa: CASSLAGGPNTGELFF
cdr3_nt: TGTGCCAGCAGCTTAGCGGGGGGCCCGAACACCGGGGAGCTGTTTTTT

clone_size: .
j_call: TRBJ2-7
v_call: TRBV7-8
d_call: TRBD2
cdr3_aa: CASSLELAGGTYEQYF
cdr3_nt: TGTGCCAGCAGCTTAGAACTAGCGGGAGGAACCTACGAGCAGTACTTC

clone_size: few
j_call: TRBJ2-3
v_call: TRBV7-9
d_call: .
cdr3_aa: CASSGERPDTQYF
cdr3_nt: TGTGCCAGCAGCGGGGAGAGGCCTGATACGCAGTATTTT

clone_size: .
j_call: TRBJ1-6
v_call: TRBV7-3
d_call: TRBD1
cdr3_aa: CASSGTGQPNSPLHF
cdr3_nt: TGTGCCAGCAGCGGCACGGGACAGCCAAATTCACCCCTCCACTTT

clone_size: .
j_call: TRBJ2-7
v_call: TRBV7-8
d_call: TRBD2
cdr3_aa: CASSLARWASGRYEQYF
cdr3_nt: TGTGCCAGCAGCTTAGCGAGGTGGGCTAGCGGGAGGTACGAGCAGTACTTC

clone_size: few
j_call: TRBJ2-5
v_call: TRBV28
d_call: TRBD1
cdr3_aa: CASSLLGTGGQVLEETQYF
cdr3_nt: TGTGCCAGCAGTTTACTCGGGACAGGGGGCCAAGTACTGGAAGAGACCCAGTACTTC

clone_size: .
j_call: TRBJ2-7
v_call: TRBV2
d_call: TRBD1
cdr3_aa: CASSATGVDEQYF
cdr3_nt: TGTGCCAGCAGTGCGACAGGGGTGGACGAGCAGTACTTC

clone_size: .
j_call: TRBJ2-7
v_call: TRBV7-8
d_call: TRBD2
cdr3_aa: CASSTSAGGPYEQYF
cdr3_nt: TGTGCCAGCAGCACAAGCGCGGGAGGGCCTTACGAGCAGTACTTC

clone_size: .
j_call: TRBJ2-6
v_call: TRBV11-2
d_call: .
cdr3_aa: CASSPAKAGANVLTF
cdr3_nt: TGTGCCAGCAGCCCCGCAAAGGCTGGGGCCAACGTCCTGACTTTC

clone_size: .
j_call: TRBJ1-1
v_call: TRBV7-6
d_call: .
cdr3_aa: CASSAFPGAFF
cdr3_nt: TGTGCCAGCAGCGCCTTTCCGGGGGCTTTCTTT

clone_size: .
j_call: TRBJ1-6
v_call: TRBV14
d_call: .
cdr3_aa: CASSQGGPGADSPLHF
cdr3_nt: TGTGCCAGCAGCCAAGGGGGGCCAGGGGCTGACTCACCCCTCCACTTT

clone_size: .
j_call: TRBJ2-6
v_call: TRBV7-9
d_call: .
cdr3_aa: CASSPGTALNGANVLTF
cdr3_nt: TGTGCCAGCAGCCCCGGGACTGCTTTAAATGGGGCCAACGTCCTGACTTTC

clone_size: .
j_call: TRBJ2-5
v_call: TRBV7-9
d_call: .
cdr3_aa: CASSSTRFKGPEKMGGQETQYF
cdr3_nt: TGTGCCAGCAGTTCGACCCGGTTTAAGGGACCAGAAAAGATGGGGGGACAAGAGACCCAGTACTTC